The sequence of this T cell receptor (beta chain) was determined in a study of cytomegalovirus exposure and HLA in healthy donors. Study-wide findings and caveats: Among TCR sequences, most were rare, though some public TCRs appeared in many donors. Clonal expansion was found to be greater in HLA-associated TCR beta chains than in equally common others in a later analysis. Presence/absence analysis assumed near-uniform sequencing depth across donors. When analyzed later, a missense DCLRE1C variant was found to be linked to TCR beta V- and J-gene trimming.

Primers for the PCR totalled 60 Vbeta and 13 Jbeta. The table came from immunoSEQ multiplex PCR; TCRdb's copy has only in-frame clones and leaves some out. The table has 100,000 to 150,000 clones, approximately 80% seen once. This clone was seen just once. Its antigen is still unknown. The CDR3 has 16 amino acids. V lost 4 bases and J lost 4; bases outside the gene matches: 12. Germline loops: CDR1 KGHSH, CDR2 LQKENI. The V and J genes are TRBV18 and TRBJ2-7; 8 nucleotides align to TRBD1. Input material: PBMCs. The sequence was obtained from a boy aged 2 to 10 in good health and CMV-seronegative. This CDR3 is CASSHDQGAPGYEQYF. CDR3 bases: TGTGCCAGCTCACACGACCAGGGGGCCCCAGGGTACGAGCAGTACTTC.